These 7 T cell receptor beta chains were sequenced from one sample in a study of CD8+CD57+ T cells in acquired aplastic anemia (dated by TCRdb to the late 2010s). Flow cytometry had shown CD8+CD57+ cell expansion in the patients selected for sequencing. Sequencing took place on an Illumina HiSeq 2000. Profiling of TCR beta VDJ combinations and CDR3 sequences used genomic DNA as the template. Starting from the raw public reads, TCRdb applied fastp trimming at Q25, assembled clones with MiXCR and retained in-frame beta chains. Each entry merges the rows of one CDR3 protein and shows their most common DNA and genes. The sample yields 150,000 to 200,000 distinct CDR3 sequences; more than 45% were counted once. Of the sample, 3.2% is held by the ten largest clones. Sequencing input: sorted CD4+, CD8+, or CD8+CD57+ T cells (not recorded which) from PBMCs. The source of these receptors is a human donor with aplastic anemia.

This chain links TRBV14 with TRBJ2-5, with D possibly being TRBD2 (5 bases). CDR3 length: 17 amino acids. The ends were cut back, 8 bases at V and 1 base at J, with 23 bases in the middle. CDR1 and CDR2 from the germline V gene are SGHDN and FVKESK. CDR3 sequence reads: CASSPWRMTGSQETQYF. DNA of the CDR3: TGTGCCAGCTCACCATGGAGGATGACGGGCAGCCAAGAGACCCAGTACTTC.

CDR3 sequence reads: CASSLEEGRGPDTGELFF. The CDR3 DNA follows: TGTGCCAGCAGCTTGGAAGAGGGGAGGGGGCCCGACACCGGGGAGCTGTTTTTT. This rearrangement joins TRBV5-6 to TRBJ2-2, with D perhaps matching TRBD1 or TRBD2 (7 bases each). Trimming removed 0 bases at V and 3 bases at J, with 18 bases between. The CDR3 length is 18 residues. CDR1 and CDR2 (germline): SGHDT, YYEEEE.

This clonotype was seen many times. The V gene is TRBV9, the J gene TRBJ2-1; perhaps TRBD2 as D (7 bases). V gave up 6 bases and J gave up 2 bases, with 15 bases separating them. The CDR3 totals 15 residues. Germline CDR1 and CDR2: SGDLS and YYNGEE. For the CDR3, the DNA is TGTGCCAGCACCGAGGGGGGGGCCCCCTACAATGAGCAGTTCTTC. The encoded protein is CASTEGGAPYNEQFF.

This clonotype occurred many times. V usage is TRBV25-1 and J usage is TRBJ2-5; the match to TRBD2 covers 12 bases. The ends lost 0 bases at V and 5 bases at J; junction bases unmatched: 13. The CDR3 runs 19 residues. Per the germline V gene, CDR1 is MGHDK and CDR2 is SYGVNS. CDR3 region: CASSEYGSASSGGDETQYF. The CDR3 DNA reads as TGTGCCAGCAGTGAATATGGGTCCGCCTCTAGCGGGGGGGATGAGACCCAGTACTTC. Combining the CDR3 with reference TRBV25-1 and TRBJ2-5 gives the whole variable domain EADIYQTPRYLVIGTGKKITLECSQTMGHDKMYWYQQDPGMELHLIHYSYGVNSTEKGDLSSESTVSRIRTEHFPLTLESARPSHTSQYLCASSEYGSASSGGDETQYFGPGTRLLVL.

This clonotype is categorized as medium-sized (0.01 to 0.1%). For the CDR3, the DNA is TGCAGCGTACTCGCGAGTGGCTACACCTTC. Translating gives CSVLASGYTF. The chain is built from TRBV29-1 and TRBJ1-2; D is uncertain. Trimming removed 6 bases from V and 7 bases from J, with 9 bases in between. This CDR3 comprises 10 residues. Germline loops: CDR1 SQVTM, CDR2 ANQGSEA.

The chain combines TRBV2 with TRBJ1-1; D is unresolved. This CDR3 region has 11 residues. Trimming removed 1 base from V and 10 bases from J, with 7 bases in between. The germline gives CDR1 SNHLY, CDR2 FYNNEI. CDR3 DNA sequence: TGTGCCAGCAGTGAAGTCATTCCAGCTTTCTTT. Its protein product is CASSEVIPAFF.

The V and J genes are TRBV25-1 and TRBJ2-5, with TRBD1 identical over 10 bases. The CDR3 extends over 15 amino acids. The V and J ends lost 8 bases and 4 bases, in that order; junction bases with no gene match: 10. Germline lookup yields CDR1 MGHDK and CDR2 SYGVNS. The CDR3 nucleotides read TGTGCCAGCCTTTCCGACAGGGGGCGCACAGAGACCCAGTACTTC. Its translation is CASLSDRGRTETQYF.